This note documents a single TCR beta chain sequence. Its antigen remains unknown. Data came from immunoSEQ multiplex PCR; TCRdb stores just in-frame clones and leaves some out. The table lists 180,000 or so clones, just under 95% of them singletons. This sample stems from a study of shared clonotypes between healthy human individuals. Study-level findings and limits: The sharing of 5% to 6.5% of naive CD4 clonotypes was seen across a handful of donors.

Germline V gene sequence: CDR1 MGHDK, CDR2 SYGVNS. CDR3 length: 15 amino acids. Unmatched junction bases numbered 5, after V lost 5 bases and J lost 3 bases. This chain links TRBV25-1 with TRBJ1-4; 8 nucleotides agree with TRBD1. The receptor was isolated from a woman younger than 45 in good health. Sequenced input: naive CD4+ T cells sorted from blood. As to subset: CD45RA+ positively selected. CDR3 DNA: TGTGCCAGCAGTAACCCAGGGGGCTCTAATGAAAAACTGTTTTTT. Residues: CASSNPGGSNEKLFF.